This T cell receptor (beta chain) was identified in a study of blood T cell repertoires in COVID-19. Study-level information: Material from acute and convalescent COVID-19 was sourced from the United States, Italy and Spain. Nucleic acid was either cDNA or gDNA, and it came from T cells, B-cell-depleted T cells, or PBMCs.

Followed longitudinally, the Seattle patients had been enrolled during active infection. Under the authors' procedure: Amplification with reference gene primers provided the estimates of nucleated cell counts. TCRdb keeps only in-frame clones here, not all; method: immunoSEQ multiplex PCR. V, J and clone size are those of that table, while D and trimming were read from the DNA. The sample consists of around 270,000 clones, roughly 88% of them appearing once. V lost 7 bases and J 6 bases, leaving 13 bases between the germline ends. This CDR3 contains 13 residues. The V gene's germline CDR1 is MNHEY and CDR2 SVGAGI.

Sample: peripheral blood. The sequence came from a human donor with COVID-19, enrolled during active disease. The donor label of this sample is uncertain. The chain combines TRBV6-5 with TRBJ1-5, with D uncertain. CDR3 DNA sequence: TGTGCCAGCATAACGGGGTATGGTCAGCCCCAGCATTTT. Protein product: CASITGYGQPQHF.